This T cell receptor beta chain is drawn from a study of blood T cell repertoires in COVID-19. Study details: Some COVID-19 samples were acute and others convalescent; all came from the United States, Italy and Spain. Sources were T cells, B-cell-depleted T cells, or PBMCs; the material itself was cDNA or gDNA.

Original analysis: For nucleated cells, counts were estimated from reference gene primer amplification. Here immunoSEQ multiplex PCR was the method, and the copy in TCRdb shows in-frame clones only, minus some. The V and J calls and clone size were taken over from that table, and D and trimming were inferred from the DNA. The sample lists under 85,000 clones, 70% to 90% occurring once. V lost 5 bases to trimming and J lost 5 bases, with 15 bases between them. Germline V gene sequence: CDR1 SGHTA, CDR2 FQGNSA. The CDR3 spans 14 residues. The origin of this receptor is a woman aged 80 or over with active or convalescent COVID-19. The chain is built from TRBV7-2 and TRBJ2-5, with D possibly being TRBD1 (6 bases). The sequenced material came from peripheral blood. In nucleotides, the CDR3 is TGTGCCAGCAGCGCCCAACAGGGTTCTGAGACCCAGTACTTC. Encoded protein: CASSAQQGSETQYF.